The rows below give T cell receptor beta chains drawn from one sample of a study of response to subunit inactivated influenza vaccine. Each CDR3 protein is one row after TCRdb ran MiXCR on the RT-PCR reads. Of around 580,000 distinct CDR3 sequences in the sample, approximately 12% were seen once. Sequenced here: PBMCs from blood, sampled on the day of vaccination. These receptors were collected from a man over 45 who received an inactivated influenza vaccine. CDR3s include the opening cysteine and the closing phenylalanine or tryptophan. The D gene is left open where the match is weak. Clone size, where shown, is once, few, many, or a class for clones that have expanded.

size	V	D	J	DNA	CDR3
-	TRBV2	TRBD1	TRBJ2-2	TGTGCCATCCGAGATGGGGACAGGGGTTTAGTGTGGAACACCGGGGAGCTGTTTTTT	CAIRDGDRGLVWNTGELFF
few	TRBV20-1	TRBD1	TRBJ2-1	TGCAGTGCTAGCAGGACAGGGGGCTCTGAGCAGTTCTTC	CSASRTGGSEQFF
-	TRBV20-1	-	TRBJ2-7	TGCAGTGCACCCCGACAGAATTACGAGCAGTACTTC	CSAPRQNYEQYF
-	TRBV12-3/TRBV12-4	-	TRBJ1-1	TGTGCCAGCAGTTTTCAGTTAGGGAACACTGAAGCTTTCTTT	CASSFQLGNTEAFF
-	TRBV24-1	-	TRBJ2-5	TGTGCCACCAGTTATCGGGAGACCCAGTACTTC	CATSYRETQYF
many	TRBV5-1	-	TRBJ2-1	TGCGCCAGCAGCTTGGGCACGCGGGCTCCCCACAATGAGCAGTTCTTC	CASSLGTRAPHNEQFF
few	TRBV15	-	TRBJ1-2	TGTGCCACCAGCAGAGGGTTAAATTTCCCTGAGGGCTACACCTTC	CATSRGLNFPEGYTF
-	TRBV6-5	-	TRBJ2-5	TGTGCCAGCAGTTACTCGTACGGAAGAATCCTCCAAGAGACCCAGTACTTC	CASSYSYGRILQETQYF
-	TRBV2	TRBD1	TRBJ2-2	TGTGCCAGCAGTCAACAGGGGACCGGGGAGCTGTTTTTT	CASSQQGTGELFF
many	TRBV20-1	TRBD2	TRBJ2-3	TGCAGTGCTAGAGATCTAGCGGGAGGGTTGACAGATACGCAGTATTTT	CSARDLAGGLTDTQYF
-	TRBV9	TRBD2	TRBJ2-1	TGTGCCAGCAGCGTAATGGCTCAGGCGACCCCGTATGCTAGCGGGTATAGCGAGCAGTTCTTC	CASSVMAQATPYASGYSEQFF
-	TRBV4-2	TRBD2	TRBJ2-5	TGTGCCAGCAGCCAACTTACCCTAGCGGGTGGCGGGGGCGAGACCCAGTACTTC	CASSQLTLAGGGGETQYF
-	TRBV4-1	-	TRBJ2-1	TGCGCCAGCAAATCGAGCGGCAACAATGAGCAGTTCTTC	CASKSSGNNEQFF
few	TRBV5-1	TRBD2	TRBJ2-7	TGCGCCAGCGCCCAGGGTAGCGGGAGAACCTACGAGCAGTACTTC	CASAQGSGRTYEQYF
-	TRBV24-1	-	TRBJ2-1	TGTGCCACCAGAGGGACTCCCCCCGGGAACAATGAGCAGTTCTTC	CATRGTPPGNNEQFF
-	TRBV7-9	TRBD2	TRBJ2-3	TGTGCCAGCAGCTTACGGTCTAGCGGGAGGATAACAGATACGCAGTATTTT	CASSLRSSGRITDTQYF
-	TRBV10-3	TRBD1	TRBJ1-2	TGTGCCATCGGGGACAGGAATCCTAACTATGGCTACACCTTC	CAIGDRNPNYGYTF
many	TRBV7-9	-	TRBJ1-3	TGTGCCAGCAGCTTACAGGAGTTGATTTGGAGTGGAAACACCATATATTTT	CASSLQELIWSGNTIYF
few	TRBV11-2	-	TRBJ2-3	TGTGCCAGCAGCCCGAAACCCCTTAACACAGATACGCAGTATTTT	CASSPKPLNTDTQYF
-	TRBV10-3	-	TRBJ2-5	TGTGCCATCAGTGGACAGGAAGAGACCCAGTACTTC	CAISGQEETQYF
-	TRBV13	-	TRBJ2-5	TGTGCCAGCACCGAAAGGGGCGAGACCCAGTACTTC	CASTERGETQYF
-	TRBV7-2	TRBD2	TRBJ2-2	TGTGCCAGCAGCTTAGCTTTCGGGGCTAGCGGGAGTGCCGGGGAGCTGTTTTTT	CASSLAFGASGSAGELFF
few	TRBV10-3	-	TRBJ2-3	TGTGCCATCAAAGGGACCACAGATACGCAGTATTTT	CAIKGTTDTQYF
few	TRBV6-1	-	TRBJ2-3	TGTGCCAGTAACCAGGGTACCACAGATACGCAGTATTTT	CASNQGTTDTQYF
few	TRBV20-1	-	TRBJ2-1	TGCAGTGCACCTAGGGGCGTGTATGAGCAGTTCTTC	CSAPRGVYEQFF
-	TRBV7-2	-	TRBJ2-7	TGTGCCAGCAGCTCTACCGGGGGCCGCTACGAGCAGTACTTC	CASSSTGGRYEQYF
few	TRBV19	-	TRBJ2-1	TGTGCCAGTCGGACCGGCCTTTACAATGAGCAGTTCTTC	CASRTGLYNEQFF
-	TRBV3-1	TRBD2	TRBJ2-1	TGTGCCAGCAGCCAAGTCGGCGGGGGGGGAGACAATGAGCAGTTCTTC	CASSQVGGGGDNEQFF
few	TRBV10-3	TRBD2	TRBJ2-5	TGTGCCACGGCGGGGGGGCGAGGAGAGACCCAGTACTTC	CATAGGRGETQYF
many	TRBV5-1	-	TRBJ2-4	TGCGCCAGCAGCTTGGATCTAGCCAAAAACATTCAGTACTTC	CASSLDLAKNIQYF
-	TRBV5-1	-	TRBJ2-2	TGCGCCAGCAGCAGCGGGACAAAAGACACCGGGGAGCTGTTTTTT	CASSSGTKDTGELFF
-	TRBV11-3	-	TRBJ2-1	TGTGCCAGCAGCCTGGGGGGGACAGGCTCATACAATGAGCAGTTCTTC	CASSLGGTGSYNEQFF
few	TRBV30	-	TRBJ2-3	TGTGCCTGGAGTCAGGGGATGTCAGATACGCAGTATTTT	CAWSQGMSDTQYF
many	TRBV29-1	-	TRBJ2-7	TGCAGCGTTGGTTCCGCTTCCTACGAGCAGTACTTC	CSVGSASYEQYF
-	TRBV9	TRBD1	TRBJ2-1	TGTGCCAGCAGCCCTTACAGGGGTCCTACCTACAATGAGCAGTTCTTC	CASSPYRGPTYNEQFF
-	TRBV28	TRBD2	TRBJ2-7	TGTGCCAGCAGGATGGGACTAGCGGACTCCTACGAGCAGTACTTC	CASRMGLADSYEQYF
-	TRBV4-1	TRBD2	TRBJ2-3	TGCGCCAGCAGCCAAACGACTAGCGGGGGGGCCTCAGATACGCAGTATTTT	CASSQTTSGGASDTQYF
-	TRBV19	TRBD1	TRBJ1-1	TGTGCCAGTAGTTGGGGACAGTTGAACACTGAAGCTTTCTTT	CASSWGQLNTEAFF
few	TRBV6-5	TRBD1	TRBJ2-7	TGTGCCAGCAGTTACGGAACAGGGGGTGCTGATTACGAGCAGTACTTC	CASSYGTGGADYEQYF
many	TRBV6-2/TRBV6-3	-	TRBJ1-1	TGTGCCAGCGGGTCGAGGACGCTTGCAATGAACACTGAAGCTTTCTTT	CASGSRTLAMNTEAFF
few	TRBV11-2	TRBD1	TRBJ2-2	TGTGCCAGCAGCTTAGCGGGACAGGGACCCGGGGAGCTGTTTTTT	CASSLAGQGPGELFF
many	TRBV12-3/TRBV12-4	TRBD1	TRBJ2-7	TGTGCCAGCAGTTTAGAAGGGACAGGCCACTACGAGCAGTACTTC	CASSLEGTGHYEQYF
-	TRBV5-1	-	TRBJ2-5	TGCGCCAGCAGCTTGGTACCAGGGGAACTCCAGGATCGGGAAGAAGAGACCCAGTACTTC	CASSLVPGELQDREEETQYF
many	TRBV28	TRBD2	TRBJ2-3	TGTGCCAGCAGTTTACCAAGACTAGCGGGATGGGCAGATACGCAGTATTTT	CASSLPRLAGWADTQYF
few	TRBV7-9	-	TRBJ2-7	TGTGCCAGCAGCACAGACAGATACGAGCAGTACTTC	CASSTDRYEQYF
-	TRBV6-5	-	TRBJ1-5	TGTGCCAGCAGTCACAGGGAAGATCAGCCCCAGCATTTT	CASSHREDQPQHF
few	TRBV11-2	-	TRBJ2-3	TGTGCCAGCGGGGACGACACAGATACGCAGTATTTT	CASGDDTDTQYF
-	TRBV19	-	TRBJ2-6	TGTGCCAGTACGATGGGTGACTCTGGGGCCAACGTCCTGACTTTC	CASTMGDSGANVLTF
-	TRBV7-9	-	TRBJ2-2	TGTGCCAGCAGCTTATTAAGCGTTACCGGGGAGCTGTTTTTT	CASSLLSVTGELFF
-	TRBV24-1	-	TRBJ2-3	TGTGCCACCCGACAGGGCACAGATACGCAGTATTTT	CATRQGTDTQYF
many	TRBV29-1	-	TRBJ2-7	TGCAGCGTTCCCCGGGACGGCAGCTCCTACGAGCAGTACTTC	CSVPRDGSSYEQYF
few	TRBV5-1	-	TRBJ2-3	TGCGCCAGCAGCTTGCACGGGGAAACAGATACGCAGTATTTT	CASSLHGETDTQYF
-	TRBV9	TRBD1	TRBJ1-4	TGTGCCAGCAGCGGATCCGGGACAGCAAATGAAAAACTGTTTTTT	CASSGSGTANEKLFF